These 5 T cell receptor beta chains were sequenced from one sample in a study of T cell responses to AZD1222 COVID-19 vaccine. Libraries were prepared by immunoSEQ multiplex PCR; TCRdb keeps only in-frame clonotypes and omits some of them. The sample includes about 110,000 clones, about 93% of them seen just once. Material: peripheral blood, obtained on day 0 of AZD1222 vaccination. The receptors stem from an adult in good health.

Comment on this clone: A much larger clone lies one base from this, so it may be a read error. J is TRBJ2-7 and V is TRBV7-9, with D maybe TRBD2 (7 bases). Trimming took off 0 bases at V and 8 bases at J, with 17 bases between the two ends. The CDR3 totals 15 residues. CDR1 is SEHNR and CDR2 is FQNEAQ in the germline V gene (reference sequence). The CDR3: CASSLAETGRDKQYF. As DNA, the CDR3 is TGTGCCAGCAGCTTAGCGGAAACAGGGAGGGACAAGCAGTACTTC.

This rearrangement joins TRBV5-4 to TRBJ1-1; maybe TRBD1 (6 bases). V shed 2 bases and J shed 11 bases, with 19 bases lying between them. The CDR3 has 14 residues. CDR1 is SGHNT, CDR2 YYREEE, per germline (reference sequence). This CDR3 reads CASSLPGQRTVAFF. CDR3 in DNA: TGTGCCAGCAGCTTACCGGGACAAAGAACGGTGGCTTTCTTT.

The J gene is TRBJ2-7, the V gene TRBV28; perhaps D is TRBD1 or TRBD2 (5 bases each). The CDR3 runs 13 residues. Trimming took 6 bases from V and 1 from J, leaving 10 bases between them. Germline V gene data show CDR1 as MDHEN and CDR2 as SYDVKM. The CDR3 is CASRTGRSYEQYF. CDR3 nucleotide sequence: TGTGCCAGCAGGACGGGGCGTTCCTACGAGCAGTACTTC. Combining the CDR3 with reference TRBV28 and TRBJ2-7 gives the whole variable domain DVKVTQSSRYLVKRTGEKVFLECVQDMDHENMFWYRQDPGLGLRLIYFSYDVKMKEKGDIPEGYSVSREKKERFSLILESASTNQTSMYLCASRTGRSYEQYFGPGTRLTVT.

About this clone: This sample includes further DNA sequences coding for the same CDR3. The chain has TRBV19 and TRBJ1-1, with a possible D match to TRBD1 (6 bases). CDR1 is LNHDA, CDR2 SQIVND, per germline (reference sequence). This CDR3 region has 12 residues. The V gene lost 6 bases and the J gene lost 5 bases, with 10 bases spanning the gap. DNA of the CDR3: TGTGCCAGTAGGACAGGTTCAACTGAAGCTTTCTTT. It translates to CASRTGSTEAFF.

This clone was detected only once. This chain joins TRBV6-1 and TRBJ2-2; TRBD1 matches 7 bases. Unmatched junction bases numbered 8, after V lost 4 bases and J lost 3 bases. CDR3 length: 16 residues. Germline V lookup: CDR1 MNHNS, CDR2 SASEGT. DNA for the CDR3: TGTGCCAGCAGTGGTCGCTTCGGGACAGACACCGGGGAGCTGTTTTTT. Protein: CASSGRFGTDTGELFF.